These T cell receptor beta chains were read from a single sample in a study of beta chain features in type 1 diabetes. Assay used: immunoSEQ multiplex PCR; TCRdb lists only in-frame clones, some missing. The table has 500,000 to 650,000 clones, 9.5% to 15% seen once. The sample comprised naive CD4+ T cells from blood. The receptors come from a man aged 25-45 years with type 1 diabetes. Both conserved end residues are part of each CDR3. Fields, in order: V gene, D gene, J gene, clone size, CDR3 protein, CDR3 DNA. A D gene is named only where the DNA matches it firmly. Clone sizes are given selectively: once, few, many, or a class where the clone is expanded.

v_gene: TRBV29-1
d_gene: TRBD1
j_gene: TRBJ1-1
abundance: NA
CDR3aa: CSLRDRLNTEAFF
CDR3nt: TGCAGTCTTAGGGACAGATTGAACACTGAAGCTTTCTTT

v_gene: TRBV2
d_gene: TRBD2
j_gene: TRBJ2-3
abundance: NA
CDR3aa: CASRVSGAGGAAGTDTQYF
CDR3nt: TGTGCCAGCAGGGTCTCTGGAGCGGGGGGGGCCGCGGGCACAGATACGCAGTATTTT

v_gene: TRBV7-8
d_gene: NA
j_gene: TRBJ2-5
abundance: NA
CDR3aa: CASSLSAGVYQETQYF
CDR3nt: TGTGCCAGCAGCTTGTCAGCGGGCGTTTATCAAGAGACCCAGTACTTC

v_gene: TRBV15
d_gene: NA
j_gene: TRBJ1-6
abundance: few
CDR3aa: CATSRDVPENSPLHF
CDR3nt: TGTGCCACCAGCAGAGATGTACCCGAGAATTCACCCCTCCACTTT

v_gene: TRBV9
d_gene: NA
j_gene: TRBJ2-6
abundance: NA
CDR3aa: CASSTHPGAEDPSGANVLTF
CDR3nt: TGTGCCAGCAGCACCCACCCGGGGGCCGAGGATCCCTCTGGGGCCAACGTCCTGACTTTC

v_gene: TRBV9
d_gene: NA
j_gene: TRBJ1-5
abundance: few
CDR3aa: CASSVDSGNQPQHF
CDR3nt: TGTGCCAGCAGCGTAGACAGTGGGAATCAGCCCCAGCATTTT

v_gene: TRBV10-3
d_gene: TRBD2
j_gene: TRBJ2-2
abundance: NA
CDR3aa: CAISETPAGAALAGELFF
CDR3nt: TGTGCCATCAGTGAAACCCCAGCGGGGGCCGCTTTGGCCGGGGAGCTGTTTTTT

v_gene: TRBV6-6
d_gene: TRBD1
j_gene: TRBJ2-5
abundance: few
CDR3aa: CASSPDRGQETQYF
CDR3nt: TGTGCCAGCAGCCCAGACAGGGGGCAGGAGACCCAGTACTTC

v_gene: TRBV5-6
d_gene: NA
j_gene: TRBJ2-4
abundance: few
CDR3aa: CASSLIKEDIQYF
CDR3nt: TGTGCCAGCAGTCTCATAAAGGAAGACATTCAGTACTTC

v_gene: TRBV5-1
d_gene: TRBD1
j_gene: TRBJ1-4
abundance: few
CDR3aa: CASSRDRENEKLFF
CDR3nt: TGCGCCAGCAGCCGGGACAGGGAAAATGAAAAACTGTTTTTT

v_gene: TRBV13
d_gene: NA
j_gene: TRBJ1-2
abundance: NA
CDR3aa: CASSLDNYGYTF
CDR3nt: TGTGCCAGCAGCTTAGATAACTATGGCTACACCTTC

v_gene: TRBV11-2
d_gene: TRBD2
j_gene: TRBJ2-7
abundance: few
CDR3aa: CASSLDLGAGGSYEQYF
CDR3nt: TGTGCCAGCAGCTTAGATCTGGGAGCGGGGGGATCCTACGAGCAGTACTTC

v_gene: TRBV2
d_gene: TRBD2
j_gene: TRBJ2-1
abundance: NA
CDR3aa: CASSSSGTTGQFF
CDR3nt: TGTGCCAGCAGTAGCTCCGGGACTACCGGGCAGTTCTTC

v_gene: TRBV7-8
d_gene: NA
j_gene: TRBJ1-5
abundance: few
CDR3aa: CASSLRAPNQPQHF
CDR3nt: TGTGCCAGCAGCTTACGGGCTCCCAATCAGCCCCAGCATTTT

v_gene: TRBV10-1
d_gene: TRBD1
j_gene: TRBJ2-2
abundance: NA
CDR3aa: CASSEGTGYTGELFF
CDR3nt: TGCGCCAGCAGTGAAGGGACAGGGTATACCGGGGAGCTGTTTTTT

v_gene: TRBV19
d_gene: NA
j_gene: TRBJ1-6
abundance: few
CDR3aa: CASSLVGESPLHF
CDR3nt: TGTGCCAGTAGCCTCGTTGGGGAATCACCCCTCCACTTT

v_gene: TRBV6-6
d_gene: NA
j_gene: TRBJ2-1
abundance: NA
CDR3aa: CASRKDGGPSYNEQFF
CDR3nt: TGTGCCAGCAGGAAGGATGGGGGGCCCTCCTACAATGAGCAGTTCTTC

v_gene: TRBV4-1
d_gene: NA
j_gene: TRBJ2-1
abundance: few
CDR3aa: CASSLWTLPGSNEQFF
CDR3nt: TGCGCCAGCAGCCTTTGGACTTTGCCCGGCTCCAATGAGCAGTTCTTC

v_gene: TRBV6-5
d_gene: NA
j_gene: TRBJ2-3
abundance: NA
CDR3aa: CASREQVTDTQYF
CDR3nt: TGTGCCAGCAGGGAACAGGTCACAGATACGCAGTATTTT

v_gene: TRBV7-3
d_gene: TRBD2
j_gene: TRBJ2-1
abundance: NA
CDR3aa: CASSQSSGTSSYNEQFF
CDR3nt: TGTGCCAGCAGCCAGTCTAGCGGGACGAGCTCCTACAATGAGCAGTTCTTC

v_gene: TRBV4-1
d_gene: NA
j_gene: TRBJ1-2
abundance: NA
CDR3aa: CASSRRGFYTF
CDR3nt: TGCGCCAGCAGCCGTCGGGGCTTCTACACCTTC

v_gene: TRBV2
d_gene: TRBD1
j_gene: TRBJ1-6
abundance: NA
CDR3aa: CASSEWPGGYSPLHF
CDR3nt: TGTGCCAGCAGTGAGTGGCCAGGGGGTTATTCACCCCTCCACTTT

v_gene: TRBV5-1
d_gene: NA
j_gene: TRBJ1-4
abundance: few
CDR3aa: CASSIGRNEKLFF
CDR3nt: TGCGCCAGCAGCATTGGACGTAATGAAAAACTGTTTTTT

v_gene: TRBV11-2
d_gene: NA
j_gene: TRBJ2-1
abundance: many
CDR3aa: CASSLDRAYNEQFF
CDR3nt: TGTGCCAGCAGCTTAGACAGAGCGTACAATGAGCAGTTCTTC

v_gene: TRBV4-3
d_gene: NA
j_gene: TRBJ2-5
abundance: few
CDR3aa: CASSRGGHSETQYF
CDR3nt: TGCGCCAGCAGCCGGGGGGGGCATTCGGAGACCCAGTACTTC